A selection of T cell receptor beta chains follows, all from one sample in a study of T cell responses to AZD1222 COVID-19 vaccine. Repertoires were generated with immunoSEQ multiplex PCR, while TCRdb's copy carries only in-frame clones and drops some. The sample includes 150,000 or so clones, 92% of them seen just once. Here the sequenced sample was peripheral blood, taken 28 days after the second AZD1222 dose. The receptors stem from an adult who received the AZD1222 COVID-19 vaccine. Both conserved end residues are part of each CDR3. The D gene is left open where the match is weak.

.,TRBJ1-6,TRBV11-3,TGTGCCAGCAGCCGACAGCCGAATTCACCCCTCCACTTT,CASSRQPNSPLHF
.,TRBJ2-5,TRBV23-1,TGCGCCAGCAGTCAATCGTTAAGGTGTGGCGACAAGGAGCAGAACAGTCAAGAGACCCAGTACTTC,CASSQSLRCGDKEQNSQETQYF
.,TRBJ1-2,TRBV6-6,TGTGCCAGCAGTTACGACGGGAAGGGAACTGGCTACACCTTC,CASSYDGKGTGYTF
.,TRBJ2-7,TRBV5-1,TGCGCCAGCAGCGGCGGGACCTCGCTCTACGAGCAGTACTTC,CASSGGTSLYEQYF
TRBD1,TRBJ2-5,TRBV15,TGTGCCACCAGCCCCCGGGACAGGAACCAAGAGACCCAGTACTTC,CATSPRDRNQETQYF
TRBD2,TRBJ2-2,TRBV11-3,TGTGCCAGCAGCCCACGGGGGGGCCGTAGCACCGGGGAGCTGTTTTTT,CASSPRGGRSTGELFF
TRBD1,TRBJ1-6,TRBV3-1/TRBV3-2,TGTGCCGCAGGACAGGGGGCTAATTCACCCCTCCACTTT,CAAGQGANSPLHF
.,TRBJ2-2,TRBV9,TGTGCCAGCAGCGTCACCCATGGGGACACCGGGGAGCTGTTTTTT,CASSVTHGDTGELFF
TRBD1,TRBJ1-3,TRBV2,TGTGCCAGCAGTAACTCCGGGACAGGCGGAAATTTT,CASSNSGTGGNF
.,TRBJ2-1,TRBV25-1,TGTGCCAGCAGTGACCCCGCCTACAATGAGCAGTTCTTC,CASSDPAYNEQFF
TRBD1,TRBJ1-2,TRBV7-9,TGTGCCAGCAGCTTACCCCAGGGGGGCTATGGCTACACCTTC,CASSLPQGGYGYTF